This T cell receptor beta chain emerged from a study of blood T cell repertoires in COVID-19. The ends were cut back, 2 bases at V and 3 bases at J, with 10 bases in the middle. From germline, CDR1 is MNHEY and CDR2 SVGAGI. This CDR3 has 14 amino acids. In the original analysis: Reference gene primer amplification in the assay estimated nucleated cell counts. The method was immunoSEQ multiplex PCR; TCRdb's version includes in-frame clones alone and lacks a portion of them. D and trimming were read from the DNA, whereas the V and J calls and clone size are those reported in that table. The profile covers 200,000 to 250,000 clones, with 82% appearing a single time and about 3.2% taken by the ten largest. Symptom resolution, clearance, or two negative PCRs marked the recovered donors of Cohort 3.

The chain combines TRBV6-5 with TRBJ1-1; possibly TRBD1 for D (5 bases). The clonotype comes from a woman aged 60-70 years who had recovered from COVID-19. Sequenced sample: PBMCs or T cells enriched from blood (not recorded which). The CDR3 here is CASSYRDLDTEAFF. CDR3 DNA: TGTGCCAGCAGTTACAGGGACTTGGACACTGAAGCTTTCTTT.